The entry that follows covers one TCR beta chain sequence. This specimen comes from a study of control samples from healthy donors and cancer patients. Profiled with immunoSEQ multiplex PCR; TCRdb holds only in-frame clones, not every one. The sample holds 200,000 to 250,000 clones, 85% to 95% seen once. The sample consisted of blood. This TCR was sampled from a man in his forties or fifties in good health.

The CDR3 sequence: CASNTGASGANVLTF. CDR3 bases: TGTGCCAGCAATACGGGAGCCTCTGGGGCCAACGTCCTGACTTTC. This chain joins TRBV2 and TRBJ2-6; D is perhaps TRBD2 (6 bases). The length of the CDR3 is 15 residues. V was cut by 7 bases and J by 0 bases, with 10 bases left in between. Germline-derived CDR1 and CDR2 are SNHLY and FYNNEI.